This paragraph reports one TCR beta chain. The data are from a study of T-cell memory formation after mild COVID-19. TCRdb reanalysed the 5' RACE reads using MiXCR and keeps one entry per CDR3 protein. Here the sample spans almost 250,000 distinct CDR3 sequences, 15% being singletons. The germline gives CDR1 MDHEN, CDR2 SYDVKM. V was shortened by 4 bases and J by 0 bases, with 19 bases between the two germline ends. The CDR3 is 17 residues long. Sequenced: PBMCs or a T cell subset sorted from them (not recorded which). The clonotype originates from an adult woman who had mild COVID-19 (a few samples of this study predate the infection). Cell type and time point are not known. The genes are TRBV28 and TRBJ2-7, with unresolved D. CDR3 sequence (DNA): TGTGCCAGCAGTTCCCTCGCACCGGGCCCAGACTCCTACGAGCAGTACTTC. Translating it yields CASSSLAPGPDSYEQYF. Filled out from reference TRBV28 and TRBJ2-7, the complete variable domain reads DVKVTQSSRYLVKRTGEKVFLECVQDMDHENMFWYRQDPGLGLRLIYFSYDVKMKEKGDIPEGYSVSREKKERFSLILESASTNQTSMYLCASSSLAPGPDSYEQYFGPGTRLTVT.